This T cell receptor beta chain was sequenced in a study of OX40 agonist ivuxolimab in advanced cancers. The overall study: Ivuxolimab, which is an agonistic anti-OX40 (CD134) antibody, was administered to the patients.

Germline CDR1 and CDR2: SGHDT and YYEEEE. This CDR3 has 14 amino acids. Trimming removed 4 bases from V and 5 bases from J; junction bases left unmatched: 5. Peripheral blood came from all dose cohorts at three timepoints. Profiling relied on immunoSEQ multiplex PCR, and the TCRdb table lists in-frame clones only, not all of them. The sample consists of 60,000 to 65,000 clones, 84% of them appearing once. The receptor's source is an adult with an advanced solid tumor such as melanoma, head and neck, liver or kidney cancer. The sequencing here drew on CD4+ or CD8+ T cells sorted from blood, taken in a trial of the OX40 agonist ivuxolimab. V and J are TRBV5-6 and TRBJ2-7; 11 bases are shared with TRBD2. CDR3 loop: CASSVSGGDHEQYF. The CDR3 DNA reads as TGTGCCAGCAGCGTTAGCGGGGGGGACCACGAGCAGTACTTC.